This T cell receptor (beta chain) was identified during a study of T cell responses to AZD1222 COVID-19 vaccine. Clones were sequenced by immunoSEQ multiplex PCR, and TCRdb holds only the in-frame ones, with some missing. The sample comprises about 160,000 clones, 90% to 95% of which are singletons, and under 2.5% rests with the top ten. V was clipped by 5 bases and J by 0 bases, with 10 bases between them. There are 15 residues in the CDR3. Germline CDR1 and CDR2: MDHEN and SYDVKM. The chain joins TRBV28 to TRBJ1-4; D is uncertain. The receptor comes from an adult in good health. Source: peripheral blood, taken on day 0 of AZD1222 vaccination. The DNA for the CDR3 is TGTGCCAGCAGTGAAAGACGTGCAACTAATGAAAAACTGTTTTTT. Translating gives CASSERRATNEKLFF.